These 30 T cell receptor beta chains were sequenced from one sample in a study of cytomegalovirus exposure and HLA in healthy donors. Primers included in the PCR were 60 Vbeta and 13 Jbeta primers. Method: immunoSEQ multiplex PCR; TCRdb's copy keeps in-frame clones and lacks some. Among 85,000 to 120,000 clones listed, 70% to 75% were seen once. The sample consisted of PBMCs. These receptors all come from a female donor in good health and CMV-seronegative.

In DNA, the CDR3 is TGTGCCAGCAGGGGACAGGGGGCTAAGGATCAGCCCCAGCATTTT. This encodes CASRGQGAKDQPQHF. The chain couples TRBV27 to TRBJ1-5; 12 nucleotides line up with TRBD1. The J segment lost 5 bases and the V segment lost 6 bases, leaving 5 bases of the junction unmatched. The CDR3 spans 15 residues. In germline, CDR1 is MNHEY, CDR2 SMNVEV (reference sequence).

The V and J genes are TRBV18 and TRBJ1-1, with D maybe TRBD1 (6 bases). V shed 3 bases and J shed 5 bases, with 7 bases lying between them. Looked up from germline, CDR1 is KGHSH and CDR2 is LQKENI. The CDR3 has 12 residues. DNA of the CDR3: TGTGCCAGCTCACCTACAGGGACTGAAGCTTTCTTT. The encoded protein is CASSPTGTEAFF.

Only one count was recorded for this clone. The chain combines TRBV19 with TRBJ1-5; D gene uncertain. CDR1 and CDR2 from the germline V gene are LNHDA and SQIVND (reference sequence). V shed 8 bases and J shed 0 bases, with 11 bases lying between them. The CDR3 runs 14 residues. The CDR3 here is CASQLRNSNQPQHF. The CDR3 nucleotides are TGTGCCAGTCAACTCAGGAATAGCAATCAGCCCCAGCATTTT. Using reference TRBV19 and TRBJ1-5 for the parts outside the CDR3, the full variable domain is DGGITQSPKYLFRKEGQNVTLSCEQNLNHDAMYWYRQDPGQGLRLIYYSQIVNDFQKGDIAEGYSVSREKKESFPLTVTSAQKNPTAFYLCASQLRNSNQPQHFGDGTRLSIL.

V is TRBV7-2 and J is TRBJ2-1, with 8 positions matching TRBD2. This CDR3 is built from 14 residues. Germline CDR1 is SGHTA and CDR2 is FQGNSA. V shed 2 bases and J 3 bases; nucleotides not matched to a gene: 0. The CDR3 region is CASSLSGSYNEQFF. CDR3 in DNA: TGTGCCAGCAGCTTAAGCGGGAGCTACAATGAGCAGTTCTTC. The whole variable domain, filled in from reference TRBV7-2 and TRBJ2-1, reads GAGVSQSPSNKVTEKGKDVELRCDPISGHTALYWYRQSLGQGLEFLIYFQGNSAPDKSGLPSDRFSAERTGGSVSTLTIQRTQQEDSAVYLCASSLSGSYNEQFFGPGTRLTVL.

This clone came up once. The chain employs TRBV6-1 and TRBJ2-5; D may be TRBD1 (6 bases). This CDR3 region has 14 residues. The germline V and J ends were trimmed by 3 bases and 5 bases, with 13 bases remaining between them. CDR1 and CDR2 (germline): MNHNS, SASEGT. The CDR3 here is CASSDRTVFETQYF. The DNA of the CDR3 is TGTGCCAGCAGTGACAGGACAGTTTTTGAGACCCAGTACTTC.

V gene TRBV19 combines with J gene TRBJ2-5; possibly TRBD2 for D (5 bases). The CDR3 is made up of 11 amino acids. CDR1 is LNHDA and CDR2 is SQIVND in the germline V gene (reference sequence). The V and J ends lost 8 bases and 3 bases respectively, with 7 bases between them. The CDR3 DNA is TGTGCCAGTTCGAGGGAAGAGACCCAGTACTTC. The encoded protein is CASSREETQYF.

V usage is TRBV11-3 and J usage is TRBJ2-2, with 9 bases aligning to TRBD2. Germline V gives CDR1 SGHNT, CDR2 YENEEA. CDR3 length: 16 residues. V lost 5 bases, J lost 2 bases, and 6 bases stayed unmatched. The DNA for the CDR3 is TGTGCCAGCAGCCCCTTAGCGGGAGAAAACACCGGGGAGCTGTTTTTT. As protein: CASSPLAGENTGELFF.

This chain connects TRBV5-1 to TRBJ2-3, with D possibly being TRBD1 (5 bases). Trimming removed 1 base at V and 5 bases at J, with 14 bases between. In germline, CDR1 is SGHRS, CDR2 YFSETQ. The CDR3 covers 15 residues. The CDR3, as DNA: TGCGCCAGCAGCTTGCGGCAGGGAAGAGGAGATACGCAGTATTTT. This translates into CASSLRQGRGDTQYF.

The chain carries TRBV10-2 and TRBJ2-7; D is perhaps TRBD1 (7 bases). The CDR3 runs 14 residues. Per germline, CDR1 WSHSY and CDR2 SAAADI. Trimming cost V 6 bases and J 0 bases, with 12 bases left between them. CDR3 sequence: CASSRGASSYEQYF. CDR3 in DNA: TGCGCCAGCAGCAGGGGGGCCAGCTCCTACGAGCAGTACTTC.

The rearrangement joins TRBV7-9 to TRBJ1-1; D gene uncertain. V was shortened by 7 bases and J by 2 bases, with 14 bases between the two germline ends. The CDR3 covers 14 residues. CDR1 SEHNR and CDR2 FQNEAQ come from the germline V gene (reference sequence). CDR3 nucleotide sequence: TGTGCCAGCACCCTTTCGGGTTTCAACACTGAAGCTTTCTTT. Its protein is CASTLSGFNTEAFF.

The chain links TRBV13 to TRBJ2-7; TRBD2 is a possible D gene (6 bases). The V gene lost 4 bases and the J gene lost 3 bases, with 13 bases spanning the gap. Germline lookup yields CDR1 PRHDT and CDR2 FYEKMQ (reference sequence). This CDR3 is built from 14 residues. The CDR3 nucleotides are TGTGCCAGCAGCTCGGGGGAGGAGCGCTACGAGCAGTACTTC. This encodes CASSSGEERYEQYF.

The chain has TRBV7-9 and TRBJ2-1; 9 nucleotides match TRBD2. J lost 4 bases, V lost 1 base, and 14 bases had no gene match. The CDR3 consists of 19 residues. Germline V gives CDR1 SEHNR, CDR2 FQNEAQ (reference sequence). CDR3 in DNA: TGTGCCAGCAGCTTAGGGGTGATTGGACGCGGGAGGGATTACAATGAGCAGTTCTTC. This encodes CASSLGVIGRGRDYNEQFF.

Here the CDR3 reads CASSRGGSESYEQYF. As DNA, the CDR3 is TGTGCCAGCAGCAGGGGAGGTAGCGAGTCCTACGAGCAGTACTTC. The chain has TRBV5-4 and TRBJ2-7, with D tentatively TRBD2 (6 bases). This CDR3 has 15 residues. V lost 4 bases, J lost 1 base, and 15 bases lay in between. CDR1 and CDR2 (germline): SGHNT, YYREEE (reference sequence).

This chain links TRBV9 with TRBJ2-3; D might be TRBD2 (6 bases). CDR1 and CDR2 (germline): SGDLS, YYNGEE. V lost 0 bases to trimming and J lost 0 bases, with 8 bases between them. CDR3 length equals 15 residues. CDR3: CASSVVAASTDTQYF. The CDR3 DNA reads TGTGCCAGCAGCGTAGTAGCGGCTAGCACAGATACGCAGTATTTT. The variable domain in full, with the rest retrieved from reference TRBV9 and TRBJ2-3, is DSGVTQTPKHLITATGQRVTLRCSPRSGDLSVYWYQQSLDQGLQFLIQYYNGEERAKGNILERFSAQQFPDLHSELNLSSLELGDSALYFCASSVVAASTDTQYFGPGTRLTVL.

In its sample, this clone was seen once. This chain links TRBV19 with TRBJ1-2; a possible D gene is TRBD1 (5 bases). CDR1 LNHDA and CDR2 SQIVND come from the germline V gene (reference sequence). V lost 4 bases, J lost 1 base, and 13 bases lay in between. This CDR3 has 15 amino acids. CDR3 in DNA: TGTGCCAGTAGTACTAGGGGAGGTTATAACTATGGCTACACCTTC. Its translation: CASSTRGGYNYGYTF. Full variable domain (rest looked up from reference TRBV19 and TRBJ1-2): DGGITQSPKYLFRKEGQNVTLSCEQNLNHDAMYWYRQDPGQGLRLIYYSQIVNDFQKGDIAEGYSVSREKKESFPLTVTSAQKNPTAFYLCASSTRGGYNYGYTFGSGTRLTVV.

The V and J genes are TRBV2 and TRBJ2-1; no reliable D call. V was trimmed by 3 bases and J by 3 bases, leaving 6 bases between them. The germline V gene encodes CDR1 SNHLY and CDR2 FYNNEI. CDR3 size: 13 residues. The CDR3 spells CASSDADYNEQFF. The CDR3, as DNA: TGTGCCAGCAGTGATGCAGACTACAATGAGCAGTTCTTC.

This clone was counted between two and nine times. CDR3 sequence (DNA): TGTGCCAGCAGCCCCCCTTGGAGTCTAGCTCCAGATACGCAGTATTTT. It encodes CASSPPWSLAPDTQYF. The chain has TRBV7-2 and TRBJ2-3; the D gene is possibly TRBD2 (5 bases). Germline CDR1 reads SGHTA; CDR2 reads FQGNSA. The CDR3 runs to 16 residues. V was shortened by 5 bases and J by 4 bases, with 19 bases between the two germline ends.

In its sample, this clone was seen once. The gene calls are TRBV30 and TRBJ2-1; 8 nucleotides align to TRBD1. CDR1 and CDR2 from the germline V gene are GTSNPN and SVGIG (reference sequence). The CDR3 contains 16 residues. V was clipped by 2 bases and J by 6 bases; unmatched bases: 12. DNA of the CDR3: TGTGCCTGGAGTACGCCCTCAGGGGGCGCGGTCAATGAGCAGTTCTTC. Translating gives CAWSTPSGGAVNEQFF.

This clone occurred a few times. J is TRBJ2-3 and V is TRBV5-1; a weak D match, TRBD1 (5 bases). This CDR3 has 12 residues. Germline CDR1 and CDR2: SGHRS and YFSETQ. V lost 4 bases, J lost 2 bases, and 5 bases lay in between. DNA for the CDR3: TGCGCCAGCAGCGGGGCCACAGATACGCAGTATTTT. Protein sequence: CASSGATDTQYF.

The V and J genes are TRBV9 and TRBJ1-4; weak D call: TRBD1 (6 bases). Trimming shortened V by 4 bases and J by 14 bases, and 24 bases separated the two germline ends. Per germline, CDR1 SGDLS and CDR2 YYNGEE. The CDR3 extends over 15 amino acids. The CDR3 sequence: CASSPETGPAQGLFF. Written as DNA, the CDR3 is TGTGCCAGCAGCCCAGAGACAGGCCCCGCTCAAGGGCTGTTTTTT.

The chain joins TRBV6-1 to TRBJ2-3; 9 bases agree with TRBD2. The V segment lost 4 bases and the J segment 5 bases; nucleotides outside the gene matches: 7. CDR3 length: 15 amino acids. Germline values: CDR1 MNHNS, CDR2 SASEGT. The CDR3 bases are TGTGCCAGCAGTGGATTAGCGGGAGAGAGAGATACGCAGTATTTT. Residues: CASSGLAGERDTQYF.

The genes are TRBV28 and TRBJ2-7, with 10 bases lining up with TRBD2. Germline V gene sequence: CDR1 MDHEN, CDR2 SYDVKM. This CDR3 contains 14 residues. Trimming cost V 6 bases and J 6 bases; bases outside gene matches: 8. As DNA, the CDR3 is TGTGCCAGCAGGGTAGCGGGAGGCGTTGCCGAGCAGTACTTC. It codes for CASRVAGGVAEQYF.

The chain couples TRBV9 to TRBJ2-1; tentatively, D is TRBD2 (6 bases). The CDR3 length is 14 residues. Trimming took off 2 bases at V and 7 bases at J, with 13 bases between the two ends. Germline V gives CDR1 SGDLS, CDR2 YYNGEE. The CDR3 sequence is CASSVAGTFNEQFF. The CDR3 coding sequence is TGTGCCAGCAGCGTGGCAGGGACTTTTAATGAGCAGTTCTTC.

The chain uses TRBV29-1 and TRBJ2-1, with D possibly TRBD1 on 6 matching bases. Trimming removed 1 base from V and 9 bases from J, with 19 bases in between. Germline values: CDR1 SQVTM, CDR2 ANQGSEA. The CDR3 consists of 15 residues. The CDR3: CSVEVRGRGLGEQFF. The CDR3 nucleotides are TGCAGCGTTGAAGTCAGGGGCCGGGGTCTTGGTGAGCAGTTCTTC.

V usage is TRBV11-2 and J usage is TRBJ1-1; a possible D gene is TRBD1 (6 bases). Germline CDR1 and CDR2: SGHAT and FQNNGV. V was trimmed by 2 bases and J by 0 bases, leaving 13 bases between them. The CDR3 totals 16 residues. CDR3 loop: CASSLSAGGVNTEAFF. The CDR3 DNA follows: TGTGCCAGCAGCTTATCCGCGGGGGGCGTGAACACTGAAGCTTTCTTT.

The rearrangement links TRBV9 to TRBJ1-1; no clear D. Germline V gives CDR1 SGDLS, CDR2 YYNGEE. Trimming removed 0 bases at V and 0 bases at J, with 15 bases between. The CDR3 has 17 residues. The CDR3 region has the DNA TGTGCCAGCAGCGTAGGGGCGCGCGCGGGGATGAACACTGAAGCTTTCTTT. The encoded protein is CASSVGARAGMNTEAFF.

This clone is a singleton in its sample. The V call is TRBV6-6, the J call TRBJ1-2, with D possibly being TRBD1 (5 bases). Germline V gene lookup returns CDR1 MNHNY and CDR2 SVGAGI (reference sequence). V shed 4 bases and J shed 4 bases, with 10 bases lying between them. The length of the CDR3 is 13 residues. Here the CDR3 reads CASSFRTLYGYTF. The CDR3 DNA reads TGTGCCAGCAGTTTTAGGACACTCTATGGCTACACCTTC.

The chain uses TRBV15 and TRBJ2-1, with TRBD1 identical over 10 bases. The CDR3 spans 15 residues. Germline CDR1 LNHNV, CDR2 YYDKDF (reference sequence). Trimming cost V 5 bases and J 4 bases; bases outside gene matches: 5. This CDR3 is CATSLDRGPYNEQFF. The CDR3 coding sequence is TGTGCCACCAGCCTTGACAGGGGGCCTTACAATGAGCAGTTCTTC.

The V gene is TRBV7-2, the J gene TRBJ2-2; D gene unclear. Germline CDR1 SGHTA, CDR2 FQGNSA. V was cut by 5 bases and J by 2 bases, with 15 bases left in between. This CDR3 spans 16 amino acids. CDR3 region: CASSPIFGGNTGELFF. CDR3 in DNA: TGTGCCAGCAGCCCTATATTTGGCGGAAACACCGGGGAGCTGTTTTTT.

The rearrangement uses TRBV7-9 and TRBJ2-7, with TRBD2 matching 8 bases. Germline V lookup: CDR1 SEHNR, CDR2 FQNEAQ (reference sequence). This CDR3 contains 18 residues. Unmatched junction bases numbered 16, after V lost 5 bases and J lost 1 base. The CDR3, as DNA: TGTGCCAGCAGCCGGGGGGGACCTAGGTCTGGTTTGTCCTACGAGCAGTACTTC. Translation: CASSRGGPRSGLSYEQYF.